The rows below give T cell receptor beta chains drawn from one sample of a study of molecular identifiers for immune sequencing clone quantification. TCRdb recomputed calls from the PCR reads with MiXCR, one row per CDR3 protein. Among fewer than 45,000 distinct CDR3 sequences, 15% to 20% were seen once, and the ten largest hold over 6%. The sample was naive CD8+ T cells from blood, with Jurkat cell RNA spiked in. Receptor source: a human donor in good health. Some libraries in this study had Jurkat cell RNA spiked in. Each CDR3 is given with its conserved first and last residue. Fields, in order: clone size, J gene, D gene, V gene, CDR3 DNA, CDR3 protein. A D gene is named only where the DNA matches it firmly. Clone size is given for some rows only: seen once, a few or many times, or a class if the clone is expanded.

clone size: many
J gene: TRBJ2-5
D gene: TRBD1
V gene: TRBV7-9
CDR3 DNA: TGTGCCAGCAGCTTCGGGACAGGGGGCGCGGGCGAGACCCAGTACTTC
CDR3 protein: CASSFGTGGAGETQYF

clone size: many
J gene: TRBJ1-5
D gene: -
V gene: TRBV20-1
CDR3 DNA: TGCAGTGCTAGGTATGGGGGGGGGCCTCGACTTCAGCCCCAGCATTTT
CDR3 protein: CSARYGGGPRLQPQHF

clone size: many
J gene: TRBJ1-2
D gene: TRBD1
V gene: TRBV7-9
CDR3 DNA: TGTGCCAGCAGCTCCGGACAGGGGGCGCGCGGCTACACCTTC
CDR3 protein: CASSSGQGARGYTF

clone size: few
J gene: TRBJ2-1
D gene: TRBD2
V gene: TRBV3-1
CDR3 DNA: TGTGCCAGCAGCCTCGATGGGGGGGGGTTTGAGCAGTTCTTC
CDR3 protein: CASSLDGGGFEQFF

clone size: -
J gene: TRBJ2-2
D gene: -
V gene: TRBV29-1
CDR3 DNA: TGCAGCGTTGAATTCGGCGTCACCGGGGAGCTGTTTTTT
CDR3 protein: CSVEFGVTGELFF

clone size: many
J gene: TRBJ2-1
D gene: TRBD2
V gene: TRBV10-3
CDR3 DNA: TGTGCCATCAGTGAATCCGGGACTAGCGGTGAGCAGTTCTTC
CDR3 protein: CAISESGTSGEQFF

clone size: many
J gene: TRBJ2-1
D gene: TRBD1
V gene: TRBV4-3
CDR3 DNA: TGCGCCAGCAGCCCGGGACAGGGGATTAATGAGCAGTTCTTC
CDR3 protein: CASSPGQGINEQFF

clone size: many
J gene: TRBJ2-1
D gene: TRBD1
V gene: TRBV2
CDR3 DNA: TGTGCAACAAAGGGAGCGACAGGGAGTTTCGGTGAGCAGTTCTTC
CDR3 protein: CATKGATGSFGEQFF

clone size: -
J gene: TRBJ2-7
D gene: -
V gene: TRBV7-2
CDR3 DNA: TGTGCCAGCAGCTTAGTGGCGGGTAACTACGAGCAGTACTTC
CDR3 protein: CASSLVAGNYEQYF

clone size: few
J gene: TRBJ1-5
D gene: -
V gene: TRBV7-8
CDR3 DNA: TGTGCCAGCAGCTTAGGTTGGGGGGCTGGTCAGCCCCAGCATTTT
CDR3 protein: CASSLGWGAGQPQHF